The 26 T cell receptor beta chains given below trace back to one sample, sequenced in a study of blood T cell repertoires in COVID-19. Data came from immunoSEQ multiplex PCR; TCRdb stores just in-frame clones and leaves some out. The sample carries roughly 120,000 clones, approximately 82% recorded once. Sequenced material: peripheral blood. Every receptor here comes from an elderly woman with acute or convalescent COVID-19.

This sequence joins TRBV6-5 and TRBJ2-1; 9 bases are a match to TRBD2. Trimming at V came to 6 bases and at J to 8 bases, leaving 5 bases not matched to a gene. The CDR3 consists of 13 residues. Germline-derived CDR1 and CDR2 are MNHEY and SVGAGI. The CDR3, as DNA: TGTGCCAGCAGGCGGGGACTAGCTCATGAGCAGTTCTTC. Protein sequence: CASRRGLAHEQFF.

The V gene is TRBV7-9, the J gene TRBJ2-3; 9 nucleotides align to TRBD2. This CDR3 comprises 16 residues. The V and J ends lost 2 bases and 1 base, in that order; junction bases with no gene match: 4. CDR1 and CDR2 from the germline V gene are SEHNR and FQNEAQ (reference sequence). The CDR3 reads CASSLTAGGGTDTQYF. The CDR3, as DNA: TGTGCCAGCAGCTTAACAGCGGGGGGCGGCACAGATACGCAGTATTTT.

In this sample, this clone turned up once. The chain links TRBV19 to TRBJ2-3; perhaps TRBD2 as D (5 bases). Trimming shortened V by 6 bases and J by 2 bases, and 15 bases separated the two germline ends. This CDR3 comprises 15 residues. The V gene's germline CDR1 is LNHDA and CDR2 SQIVND (reference sequence). The CDR3 sequence is CASSGRAYPTDTQYF. As DNA, the CDR3 is TGTGCCAGTAGCGGGCGGGCTTACCCCACAGATACGCAGTATTTT.

The chain links TRBV25-1 to TRBJ1-4; 9 bases are shared with TRBD1. The germline V gene encodes CDR1 MGHDK and CDR2 SYGVNS. The CDR3 consists of 17 residues. The V and J ends lost 3 bases and 2 bases, in that order; junction bases with no gene match: 7. CDR3: CASSDGTGWGTNEKLFF. CDR3 nucleotide sequence: TGTGCCAGCAGTGACGGGACAGGGTGGGGGACTAATGAAAAACTGTTTTTT.

This clone was detected a few times. The CDR3 reads CASLLTGNYGYTF. In nucleotides, the CDR3 is TGTGCCAGCCTCCTGACGGGGAACTATGGCTACACCTTC. The rearrangement uses TRBV19 and TRBJ1-2; D is undetermined. This CDR3 is 13 amino acids long. The V and J ends lost 9 bases and 2 bases respectively, with 13 bases between them. Germline lookup yields CDR1 LNHDA and CDR2 SQIVND (reference sequence). Combining the CDR3 with reference TRBV19 and TRBJ1-2 gives the whole variable domain DGGITQSPKYLFRKEGQNVTLSCEQNLNHDAMYWYRQDPGQGLRLIYYSQIVNDFQKGDIAEGYSVSREKKESFPLTVTSAQKNPTAFYLCASLLTGNYGYTFGSGTRLTVV.

The chain has TRBV24-1 and TRBJ2-1; TRBD2 matches 10 bases. With V trimmed by 5 bases and J by 0 bases, 3 bases remained unmatched. Germline CDR1 reads KGHDR; CDR2 reads SFDVKD. The CDR3 has 16 residues. The CDR3 bases are TGTGCCACCAGTGCGGCTAGCGGGGGCTCCTACAATGAGCAGTTCTTC. This translates into CATSAASGGSYNEQFF.

The chain has TRBV3-1 (or the pseudogene TRBV3-2) and TRBJ2-2; D is unclear. Trimming took 4 bases from V and 8 from J, leaving 5 bases between them. Germline V gene lookup returns CDR1 LGHDT and CDR2 YNNKEL (reference sequence). The CDR3 consists of 11 residues. As DNA, the CDR3 is TGTGCCAGCAGCCGAACTGGGGAGCTGTTTTTT. This gives the protein CASSRTGELFF.

The rearrangement links TRBV5-1 to TRBJ2-3; TRBD2 agrees at 8 bases. The CDR3 extends over 16 amino acids. V shed 4 bases, J shed 0 bases, and the junction held 7 bases outside the gene matches. CDR1 and CDR2 from the germline V gene are SGHRS and YFSETQ. CDR3 in amino acids: CASSGSGGISTDTQYF. CDR3 DNA sequence: TGCGCCAGCAGCGGTTCGGGGGGGATTAGCACAGATACGCAGTATTTT. Together with reference TRBV5-1 and TRBJ2-3, the CDR3 gives the full variable domain: KAGVTQTPRYLIKTRGQQVTLSCSPISGHRSVSWYQQTPGQGLQFLFEYFSETQRNKGNFPGRFSGRQFSNSRSEMNVSTLELGDSALYLCASSGSGGISTDTQYFGPGTRLTVL.

This clone was seen a few times. The V call is TRBV5-1, the J call TRBJ2-5, with 13 bases fitting TRBD2. Losses at the gene ends were 0 bases for V and 1 base for J; bases not matched to a gene: 6. CDR3 length: 18 amino acids. Germline values: CDR1 SGHRS, CDR2 YFSETQ. The CDR3 DNA sequence: TGCGCCAGCAGCTTGGCCCTACTAGCGGGGGGGCTCCAAGAGACCCAGTACTTC. Amino acid sequence: CASSLALLAGGLQETQYF.

The V and J genes are TRBV4-1 and TRBJ1-2, with 9 bases matching TRBD1. CDR1 is MGHRA, CDR2 YSYEKL, per germline. CDR3 length equals 13 residues. V was pared by 1 base and J by 6 bases, with 0 bases of the junction left unmatched. CDR3 region: CASSQGQGDGYTF. The CDR3 nucleotides read TGCGCCAGCAGCCAAGGACAGGGGGATGGCTACACCTTC.

This sequence joins TRBV24-1 and TRBJ1-2; D is ambiguous. Germline V gives CDR1 KGHDR, CDR2 SFDVKD. Trimming shortened V by 8 bases and J by 8 bases, and 17 bases separated the two germline ends. CDR3 length: 13 residues. CDR3 sequence (DNA): TGTGCCACCAAAAGGTGTCAGGCAAAGGGCTACACCTTC. Its protein is CATKRCQAKGYTF.

V and J are TRBV29-1 and TRBJ2-1, with D possibly matching TRBD1 (6 bases). The CDR3 has 13 residues. V lost 4 bases to trimming and J lost 9 bases, with 16 bases between them. Per the germline V gene, CDR1 is SQVTM and CDR2 is ANQGSEA. CDR3 sequence reads: CSVVHQQGGEQFF. CDR3 coding DNA: TGCAGCGTTGTTCACCAACAGGGTGGTGAGCAGTTCTTC.

In this sample, this clone turned up once. CDR3 sequence (DNA): TGTGCCAGCAGCGCGACCGGGACGAACACCGGGGAGCTGTTTTTT. It codes for CASSATGTNTGELFF. The rearrangement uses TRBV9 and TRBJ2-2; D may be TRBD2 (5 bases). The CDR3 length is 15 residues. The germline gives CDR1 SGDLS, CDR2 YYNGEE. Trimming took off 3 bases at V and 0 bases at J, with 9 bases between the two ends.

This chain connects TRBV10-3 to TRBJ2-1, with TRBD1 as a possible D gene (5 bases). Germline V gives CDR1 ENHRY, CDR2 SYGVKD. CDR3 length equals 13 residues. V was pared by 2 bases and J by 6 bases, with 8 bases between. The CDR3 here is CAISEADSNEQFF. The CDR3 DNA follows: TGTGCCATCAGTGAGGCAGACAGCAATGAGCAGTTCTTC.

This clone was detected once. The chain uses TRBV4-2 and TRBJ2-7; 9 nucleotides agree with TRBD2. The CDR3 spans 16 residues. V lost 2 bases to trimming and J lost 2 bases; unmatched junction nucleotides: 7. Germline V gene data show CDR1 as LGHNA and CDR2 as YNFKEQ. The CDR3 nucleotides are TGTGCCAGCAGCCAAAAGGATCTAGCGGGAACCTACGAGCAGTACTTC. Translated, it gives CASSQKDLAGTYEQYF.

The CDR3 loop is CASSLGQSGYTF. DNA of the CDR3: TGTGCCAGCAGCCTTGGGCAAAGTGGCTACACCTTC. V gene TRBV28 combines with J gene TRBJ1-2; D is unclear. Per the germline V gene, CDR1 is MDHEN and CDR2 is SYDVKM. This CDR3 is built from 12 residues. The ends were cut back, 6 bases at V and 7 bases at J, with 12 bases in the middle.

V is TRBV27 and J is TRBJ2-1; TRBD2 aligns across 15 bases. Germline assignment: CDR1 MNHEY and CDR2 SMNVEV (reference sequence). V gave up 8 bases and J gave up 7 bases; unmatched junction bases: 0. The CDR3 has 13 amino acids. Here the CDR3 DNA reads TGTGCCAGCGGACTAGCGGGGGGGAATGAGCAGTTCTTC. This gives the protein CASGLAGGNEQFF.

The sample holds one count of this clone. This chain joins TRBV29-1 and TRBJ2-5; 9 nucleotides match TRBD1. The J segment lost 5 bases and the V segment lost 6 bases, leaving 10 bases of the junction unmatched. The CDR3 covers 14 residues. Germline CDR1 is SQVTM and CDR2 is ANQGSEA. As DNA, the CDR3 is TGCAGCGTCTCCCCCGGGACAGGGTCCGAGACCCAGTACTTC. Translating it yields CSVSPGTGSETQYF.

The chain recombines TRBV6-5 with TRBJ1-1, with D perhaps TRBD1 (5 bases). Germline V CDR1 and CDR2: MNHEY, SVGAGI. The CDR3 loop spans 15 amino acids. V was shortened by 8 bases and J by 7 bases, with 23 bases between the two germline ends. CDR3 sequence (DNA): TGTGCCAGCGCCGCCTTACAGGATGGGGTTGGTGAAGCTTTCTTT. The encoded protein is CASAALQDGVGEAFF.

The chain carries TRBV30 and TRBJ1-4; unclear D gene. CDR3 length: 16 residues. Germline V gene lookup returns CDR1 GTSNPN and CDR2 SVGIG (reference sequence). Trimming took off 3 bases at V and 0 bases at J, with 14 bases between the two ends. CDR3: CAWRTLRAATNEKLFF. The CDR3, as DNA: TGTGCCTGGAGGACATTGAGGGCCGCAACTAATGAAAAACTGTTTTTT.

On this clone itself: A junction boundary mismatches the germline segment, possibly from a read error. The chain uses TRBV7-7 and TRBJ2-5; D ambiguous. The CDR3 has 15 amino acids. Per the germline V gene, CDR1 is SSHAT and CDR2 is FNYEAQ (reference sequence). The CDR3 nucleotides read TGTGCTAGCAGCCCTGAGCCTCTGAACCAAGAGACCCAGTACTTC. Translated, it gives CASSPEPLNQETQYF.

This rearrangement joins TRBV10-2 to TRBJ2-2; D not certain. CDR1 WSHSY and CDR2 SAAADI come from the germline V gene. The germline V and J ends were trimmed by 10 bases and 2 bases, with 14 bases remaining between them. The CDR3 runs 14 residues. CDR3 amino acids: CATAIASNTGELFF. The CDR3 DNA reads TGCGCCACCGCGATCGCCTCTAACACCGGGGAGCTGTTTTTT.

This clone has just one count. The chain recombines TRBV18 with TRBJ2-5; 7 bases fit TRBD2. The CDR3 runs to 14 residues. V was clipped by 3 bases and J by 5 bases; unmatched bases: 6. Germline V gene lookup returns CDR1 KGHSH and CDR2 LQKENI. The CDR3 loop reads CASSPSRGVETQYF. For the CDR3, the DNA is TGTGCCAGCTCACCCTCACGGGGGGTCGAGACCCAGTACTTC. Based on the CDR3 plus reference TRBV18 and TRBJ2-5, the full variable domain is NAGVMQNPRHLVRRRGQEARLRCSPMKGHSHVYWYRQLPEEGLKFMVYLQKENIIDESGMPKERFSAEFPKEGPSILRIQQVVRGDSAAYFCASSPSRGVETQYFGPGTRLLVL.

The chain uses TRBV7-2 and TRBJ2-3; perhaps TRBD2 as D (6 bases). Trimming shortened V by 3 bases and J by 5 bases, and 15 bases separated the two germline ends. Germline CDR1 and CDR2: SGHTA and FQGNSA. The CDR3 sequence is 15 residues long. CDR3 sequence reads: CASSLQLAGGDTQYF. CDR3 in DNA: TGTGCCAGCAGCTTGCAACTAGCTGGGGGAGATACGCAGTATTTT.

The rearrangement links TRBV5-1 to TRBJ2-1; 7 positions match TRBD2. The germline gives CDR1 SGHRS, CDR2 YFSETQ. The CDR3 totals 16 residues. V dropped 4 bases and J dropped 7; count of bases not matched to a gene: 14. In DNA, the CDR3 is TGCGCCAGCAGCGGGGGAACTAGCGCCTGGGGAAATGAGCAGTTCTTC. It translates to CASSGGTSAWGNEQFF.

The chain uses TRBV11-3 and TRBJ2-2, with 8 bases aligning to TRBD2. The CDR3 has 15 residues. Trimming removed 2 bases from V and 8 bases from J; junction bases left unmatched: 7. Germline V gene lookup returns CDR1 SGHNT and CDR2 YENEEA. The CDR3 protein is CASSLTAGAPGELFF. For the CDR3, the DNA is TGTGCCAGCAGCTTAACAGCGGGGGCACCGGGGGAGCTGTTTTTT. The full variable domain, in which reference TRBV11-3 and TRBJ2-2 provide the parts outside the CDR3, is EAGVVQSPRYKIIEKKQPVAFWCNPISGHNTLYWYLQNLGQGPELLIRYENEEAVDDSQLPKDRFSAERLKGVDSTLKIQPAELGDSAVYLCASSLTAGAPGELFFGEGSRLTVL.